A single TCR beta chain is shown here with its context. Its specificity is not known. Positive selection using magnetic beads isolated the CD4+ and CD8+ cells (purity was checked by flow cytometry). The data originate from a study of somatic mutations in cytotoxic T cells in rheumatoid arthritis. Across the study: Patient blood, which was peripheral blood collected as 30 ml EDTA, was drawn right after diagnosis and before any treatment started.

Whole-study findings and limits: For about an eighth of the 65 patients, a single CD8+ clone accounted for more than 20% of CD8+ cells. CD8+ T-cell clonality did not differ significantly between rheumatoid arthritis patients and age-matched healthy controls.

Sequenced by immunoSEQ multiplex PCR; TCRdb stores in-frame clones only, minus some. Of around 11,000 clones listed, 70% to 85% are singletons. The germline CDR1 and CDR2 sequences are MNHEY and SMNVEV (reference sequence). Deletions cut 1 base from V and 3 bases from J, with 27 bases between. The length of the CDR3 is 21 residues. This TCR derives from an adult with rheumatoid arthritis. The chain uses TRBV27 and TRBJ2-2; D may be TRBD2 (7 bases). What was sequenced was CD8+ T cells sorted from blood. CDR3 amino acids: CASSLWVWGGTGGRHTGELFF. CDR3 sequence (DNA): TGTGCCAGCAGTTTATGGGTGTGGGGGGGTACGGGGGGCCGTCACACCGGGGAGCTGTTTTTT.